One and the same sample provided the 14 T cell receptor beta chains below, sequenced in a study of blood T cell repertoires in COVID-19. TCRdb's copy holds only in-frame clones and misses some; the assay was immunoSEQ multiplex PCR. The sample lists 100,000 to 150,000 clones, around 83% occurring once. The sample taken for sequencing was peripheral blood. All receptors derive from an elderly man with active or convalescent COVID-19.

The genes are TRBV28 and TRBJ1-5; possible D gene TRBD1, 6 bases. The germline CDR1 and CDR2 sequences are MDHEN and SYDVKM. V was clipped by 11 bases and J by 8 bases, with 16 bases between them. There are 12 residues in the CDR3. The DNA for the CDR3 is TGTGCCGCGATGGCAGGGGAAGAGCCCCAGCATTTT. Its protein is CAAMAGEEPQHF. Full variable domain (missing parts from reference TRBV28 and TRBJ1-5): DVKVTQSSRYLVKRTGEKVFLECVQDMDHENMFWYRQDPGLGLRLIYFSYDVKMKEKGDIPEGYSVSREKKERFSLILESASTNQTSMYLCAAMAGEEPQHFGDGTRLSIL.

The rearrangement joins TRBV14 to TRBJ1-1; 11 bases match TRBD1. This CDR3 spans 15 amino acids. V gave up 1 base and J gave up 9 bases; unmatched junction bases: 7. Germline V gene data show CDR1 as SGHDN and CDR2 as FVKESK. CDR3 in amino acids: CASSQGTGTGGKAFF. CDR3 DNA sequence: TGTGCCAGCAGCCAAGGTACCGGGACAGGGGGAAAAGCTTTCTTT. Drawing the rest from reference TRBV14 and TRBJ1-1, the complete variable domain is EAGVTQFPSHSVIEKGQTVTLRCDPISGHDNLYWYRRVMGKEIKFLLHFVKESKQDESGMPNNRFLAERTGGTYSTLKVQPAELEDSGVYFCASSQGTGTGGKAFFGQGTRLTVV.

V usage is TRBV28 and J usage is TRBJ1-6, with D perhaps matching TRBD1 (5 bases). V was clipped by 6 bases and J by 1 base, with 10 bases between them. The germline gives CDR1 MDHEN, CDR2 SYDVKM. The CDR3 contains 15 residues. Here the CDR3 DNA reads TGTGCCAGCAGGGCCCAGGGATCCTATAATTCACCCCTCCACTTT. Protein sequence: CASRAQGSYNSPLHF.

The genes are TRBV4-3 and TRBJ2-7; D may be TRBD1 (6 bases). The CDR3 has 13 amino acids. V lost 2 bases and J lost 6, with 11 bases in between. Germline V gene data show CDR1 as LGHNA and CDR2 as YSLEER. CDR3 residues: CASSQRLGGEQYF. As DNA, the CDR3 is TGCGCCAGCAGCCAACGCCTAGGGGGCGAGCAGTACTTC.

The chain uses TRBV7-3 and TRBJ2-7; tentatively, D is TRBD1 (5 bases). The germline V and J ends were trimmed by 5 bases and 4 bases, with 12 bases remaining between them. Germline lookup yields CDR1 SGHTA and CDR2 FQGTGA. The CDR3 extends over 13 amino acids. The CDR3 DNA is TGTGCCAGCAGCCCCCAGGGCATATACGAGCAGTACTTC. Its protein is CASSPQGIYEQYF.

V is TRBV19 and J is TRBJ2-7; 8 bases map to TRBD1. Germline-derived CDR1 and CDR2 are LNHDA and SQIVND (reference sequence). V lost 6 bases to trimming and J lost 5 bases; unmatched junction nucleotides: 12. The CDR3 contains 15 residues. The CDR3 DNA sequence: TGTGCCAGTAGCCCCCGCGGGACAGGTAGGAACGAGCAGTACTTC. Protein sequence: CASSPRGTGRNEQYF. The whole variable domain, filled in from reference TRBV19 and TRBJ2-7, reads DGGITQSPKYLFRKEGQNVTLSCEQNLNHDAMYWYRQDPGQGLRLIYYSQIVNDFQKGDIAEGYSVSREKKESFPLTVTSAQKNPTAFYLCASSPRGTGRNEQYFGPGTRLTVT.

V and J are TRBV4-1 and TRBJ2-1; 7 bases are a match to TRBD2. The CDR3 consists of 17 residues. Unmatched junction bases numbered 9, after V lost 0 bases and J lost 4 bases. Germline lookup yields CDR1 MGHRA and CDR2 YSYEKL. The CDR3, as DNA: TGCGCCAGCAGCCAAGATGGTTCTAGCGGTATTTACAATGAGCAGTTCTTC. It specifies CASSQDGSSGIYNEQFF.

The chain links TRBV7-2 to TRBJ2-5, with no clear D. Germline assignment: CDR1 SGHTA and CDR2 FQGNSA. V was trimmed by 1 base and J by 3 bases, leaving 12 bases between them. CDR3 length: 15 residues. The CDR3 DNA reads TGTGCCAGCAGCTTAGTGGGCAGCCAAGAAGAGACCCAGTACTTC. Its translation: CASSLVGSQEETQYF.

In its sample, this clone was seen once. The chain carries TRBV7-9 and TRBJ2-6, with a weak D call TRBD1 (5 bases). CDR1 is SEHNR, CDR2 FQNEAQ, per germline (reference sequence). The V end lost 5 bases, the J end lost 3 bases, and 14 bases lay between the germline ends. The CDR3 spans 16 residues. The CDR3 sequence: CASSPPIGVGANVLTF. DNA for the CDR3: TGTGCCAGCAGCCCCCCCATAGGGGTTGGGGCCAACGTCCTGACTTTC.

The rearrangement uses TRBV5-1 and TRBJ2-3, with 7 positions matching TRBD2. Germline V gene lookup returns CDR1 SGHRS and CDR2 YFSETQ. Trimming took 4 bases from V and 2 from J; bases not matched to a gene: 7. CDR3 length: 15 amino acids. The CDR3 sequence is CASSPTGTNTDTQYF. In DNA form, the CDR3 reads TGCGCCAGCAGCCCAACCGGGACTAACACAGATACGCAGTATTTT.

This clone was recorded only once. J is TRBJ2-5 and V is TRBV6-6; TRBD1 matches at 8 bases. Germline V gene data show CDR1 as MNHNY and CDR2 as SVGAGI (reference sequence). The J segment lost 5 bases and the V segment lost 4 bases, leaving 6 bases of the junction unmatched. The CDR3 sequence is 14 residues long. CDR3 residues: CASSWTGSEETQYF. The CDR3, as DNA: TGTGCCAGCAGTTGGACAGGGTCAGAGGAGACCCAGTACTTC.

J is TRBJ2-3 and V is TRBV19; D is uncertain. The CDR3 covers 15 residues. Trimming took off 3 bases at V and 2 bases at J, with 12 bases between the two ends. The germline gives CDR1 LNHDA, CDR2 SQIVND (reference sequence). Written as DNA, the CDR3 is TGTGCCAGTAGTATCAGTCAGTTCTCCACAGATACGCAGTATTTT. It yields the protein CASSISQFSTDTQYF.

The chain carries TRBV5-5 and TRBJ1-3; the D is unclear. The germline gives CDR1 SGHKS, CDR2 YYEKEE (reference sequence). This CDR3 region has 18 residues. V was pared by 4 bases and J by 0 bases, with 20 bases between. This chain's CDR3 is CASSRTAPVTLSGNTIYF. DNA for the CDR3: TGTGCCAGCAGCCGCACGGCCCCGGTGACTCTCTCTGGAAACACCATATATTTT.

The V call is TRBV7-9, the J call TRBJ1-5; 7 bases fit TRBD1. Germline loops: CDR1 SEHNR, CDR2 FQNEAQ (reference sequence). With V trimmed by 10 bases and J by 3 bases, 9 bases remained unmatched. The CDR3 loop spans 14 amino acids. The CDR3 is CAKRRTGVNQPQHF. CDR3 coding DNA: TGTGCCAAGAGGAGGACAGGCGTCAATCAGCCCCAGCATTTT.